These 5 T cell receptor beta chains were all obtained from the same sample, sequenced in a study of blood T cell repertoires in COVID-19. Sequenced by immunoSEQ multiplex PCR; TCRdb stores in-frame clones only, minus some. The sample holds about 110,000 clones, around 78% seen once. Sequenced material: peripheral blood. These receptors were obtained from a woman between 55 and 75 years old with acute or convalescent COVID-19.

This chain uses TRBV5-5 with TRBJ1-5; TRBD1 agrees at 9 bases. Trimming took 5 bases from V and 5 from J; bases not matched to a gene: 5. The CDR3 is made up of 14 amino acids. CDR1 is SGHKS and CDR2 is YYEKEE in the germline V gene (reference sequence). The chain's CDR3 is CASRRTGVDQPQHF. The CDR3 region has the DNA TGTGCCAGCAGACGGACAGGGGTTGATCAGCCCCAGCATTTT.

This rearrangement joins TRBV6-5 to TRBJ2-7; 11 bases are shared with TRBD2. V gave up 7 bases and J gave up 4 bases; unmatched junction bases: 9. The CDR3 consists of 15 residues. The germline CDR1 and CDR2 sequences are MNHEY and SVGAGI. DNA for the CDR3: TGTGCCAGCACCCGACTAGCGGGGACTGCATACGAGCAGTACTTC. Encoded protein: CASTRLAGTAYEQYF.

The V gene is TRBV7-8, the J gene TRBJ1-5; 12 bases line up with TRBD1. The CDR3 covers 15 residues. The germline gives CDR1 SGHVS, CDR2 FQNEAQ. V lost 4 bases and J lost 6; bases outside the gene matches: 4. The CDR3 spells CASSSPGQGAQPQHF. DNA of the CDR3: TGTGCCAGCAGCTCGCCGGGACAGGGGGCTCAGCCCCAGCATTTT.

The chain carries TRBV3-1 (or the pseudogene TRBV3-2) and TRBJ2-2, with TRBD2 matching over 7 bases. Per the germline V gene, CDR1 is LGHDT and CDR2 is YNNKEL (reference sequence). This CDR3 spans 14 amino acids. V shed 7 bases and J 6 bases; nucleotides not matched to a gene: 8. CDR3 sequence: CASTNRLAAGELFF. DNA of the CDR3: TGTGCCAGCACTAATCGACTAGCAGCCGGGGAGCTGTTTTTT.

For the CDR3, the DNA is TGCAGCCTTTGGACTGGAGGAGTGACCCAGTACTTC. Its translation is CSLWTGGVTQYF. The gene calls are TRBV29-1 and TRBJ2-5, with D tentatively TRBD2 (5 bases). The CDR3 totals 12 residues. Trimming left V 8 bases short and J 7 bases short, with 17 bases between. The germline V gene has CDR1 SQVTM and CDR2 ANQGSEA.